The 21 T cell receptor beta chains given below trace back to one sample, sequenced in a study of shared clonotypes between healthy human individuals. The data were produced by immunoSEQ multiplex PCR, yet TCRdb's version contains in-frame clones alone and is incomplete. The repertoire includes approximately 1.1 million clones, around 78% of them detected once, and approximately 0.52% sits in the top ten. The sample comprised memory CD4+ T cells from PBMCs. Subset noted: CD45RA-negative fraction. The source is a man younger than 35 in good health. Some clones in this sample may be carry-over from other donors' samples.

V gene TRBV6-1 combines with J gene TRBJ2-7, with no clear D. Between the trimmed V and J ends, which lost 6 bases and 3 bases, there was a span of 9 bases. CDR1 and CDR2 from the germline V gene are MNHNS and SASEGT. The CDR3 totals 12 residues. The CDR3: CASRWQIYEQYF. DNA for the CDR3: TGTGCCAGCAGGTGGCAGATCTACGAGCAGTACTTC.

V gene TRBV7-2 combines with J gene TRBJ2-1; TRBD2 matches at 10 bases. Germline V gene lookup returns CDR1 SGHTA and CDR2 FQGNSA. The CDR3 spans 15 residues. After removal of 3 bases from V and 7 bases from J, the junction contained 6 bases not matched to a gene. The CDR3 spells CASSLWTSGGNEQFF. The DNA for the CDR3 is TGTGCCAGCAGCTTGTGGACTAGCGGTGGTAATGAGCAGTTCTTC.

This clone occurred many times. The chain has TRBV6-5 and TRBJ2-7; 8 nucleotides match TRBD1. Germline lookup yields CDR1 MNHEY and CDR2 SVGAGI. The CDR3 loop spans 15 amino acids. With V trimmed by 0 bases and J by 7 bases, 8 bases remained unmatched. DNA for the CDR3: TGTGCCAGCAGTTACTCTGGCCAGGGGGCCTGGGAGCAGTACTTC. This encodes CASSYSGQGAWEQYF.

This sequence joins TRBV7-8 and TRBJ2-3; 12 nucleotides agree with TRBD1. This CDR3 is 18 amino acids long. Germline values: CDR1 SGHVS, CDR2 FQNEAQ. J gave up 4 bases and V 1 base, and 9 bases lay outside the gene matches. The CDR3 region is CASSLVGPGTGGADTQYF. The CDR3 DNA sequence: TGTGCCAGCAGCTTAGTTGGCCCCGGGACAGGGGGCGCAGATACGCAGTATTTT.

V usage is TRBV7-7 and J usage is TRBJ2-2; the match to TRBD2 covers 13 bases. The CDR3 runs to 17 residues. From germline, CDR1 is SSHAT and CDR2 FNYEAQ (reference sequence). V lost 5 bases, J lost 4 bases, and 7 bases stayed unmatched. The CDR3 region has the DNA TGTGCCAGCAGCGTCACTAGCGGGAGGGCCGGCACCGGGGAGCTGTTTTTT. Amino acids: CASSVTSGRAGTGELFF.

The chain couples TRBV9 to TRBJ2-3, with D perhaps TRBD2 (5 bases). CDR3 length equals 14 residues. Trimming stripped 0 bases from V and 5 bases from J, with 10 bases between. The germline gives CDR1 SGDLS, CDR2 YYNGEE. As DNA, the CDR3 is TGTGCCAGCAGCGTAGGGCGGGTTGAAGATACGCAGTATTTT. It specifies CASSVGRVEDTQYF. The full variable domain, with the rest looked up from reference TRBV9 and TRBJ2-3, is DSGVTQTPKHLITATGQRVTLRCSPRSGDLSVYWYQQSLDQGLQFLIQYYNGEERAKGNILERFSAQQFPDLHSELNLSSLELGDSALYFCASSVGRVEDTQYFGPGTRLTVL.

This clone was detected only once. The V and J genes are TRBV28 and TRBJ1-2, with D possibly being TRBD1 (5 bases). The V gene lost 3 bases and the J gene lost 2 bases, with 19 bases spanning the gap. The germline CDR1 and CDR2 sequences are MDHEN and SYDVKM. CDR3 size: 17 residues. This CDR3 is CASSFLQGHLSNYGYTF. DNA of the CDR3: TGTGCCAGCAGTTTTCTTCAGGGCCATCTATCAAACTATGGCTACACCTTC.

This chain uses TRBV28 with TRBJ1-3, with 8 bases fitting TRBD1. The CDR3 length is 18 residues. Trimming cost V 6 bases and J 0 bases; bases outside gene matches: 13. Germline CDR1 reads MDHEN; CDR2 reads SYDVKM. The DNA of the CDR3 is TGTGCCAGCAGACCCGACAGGGGCCGCTCCCGCTCTGGAAACACCATATATTTT. Translated, it gives CASRPDRGRSRSGNTIYF.

There are a few counts of this clone. The CDR3 sequence: CASTLVYGTEAFF. Written as DNA, the CDR3 is TGTGCCAGCACTCTAGTATATGGGACTGAAGCTTTCTTT. The J gene is TRBJ1-1, the V gene TRBV7-2; D is undetermined. CDR3 size: 13 residues. CDR1 is SGHTA, CDR2 FQGNSA, per germline. The V end lost 7 bases, the J end lost 5 bases, and 14 bases lay between the germline ends.

This chain uses TRBV20-1 with TRBJ1-2; D is unresolved. V lost 6 bases, J lost 3 bases, and 8 bases lay in between. The germline gives CDR1 DFQATT, CDR2 SNEGSKA (reference sequence). The CDR3 length is 11 residues. CDR3 in amino acids: CSATGYYGYTF. In DNA form, the CDR3 reads TGCAGTGCCACCGGATACTATGGCTACACCTTC.

The CDR3: CSVETGGKGANVLTF. Written as DNA, the CDR3 is TGCAGCGTTGAAACAGGGGGCAAGGGGGCCAACGTCCTGACTTTC. The V call is TRBV29-1, the J call TRBJ2-6; 9 positions match TRBD1. Germline V gives CDR1 SQVTM, CDR2 ANQGSEA. With V trimmed by 2 bases and J by 4 bases, 3 bases remained unmatched. The CDR3 is 15 amino acids.

The V gene is TRBV28, the J gene TRBJ1-1; no clear D gene. The germline gives CDR1 MDHEN, CDR2 SYDVKM. The CDR3 covers 14 residues. Trimming stripped 6 bases from V and 0 bases from J, with 11 bases between. CDR3 in DNA: TGTGCCAGCAGACCCCAAAACATGAACACTGAAGCTTTCTTT. It is translated as CASRPQNMNTEAFF.

The V gene is TRBV27, the J gene TRBJ1-2; TRBD1 might be the D (5 bases). CDR3 length: 14 residues. The V gene's germline CDR1 is MNHEY and CDR2 SMNVEV (reference sequence). Trimming pared 5 bases from V and 5 bases from J, leaving 15 bases between. CDR3 DNA sequence: TGTGCCAGCAGTAGGGGTTATGAGGGTTATGGCTACACCTTC. It yields the protein CASSRGYEGYGYTF.

This clone has just one count. The chain is built from TRBV11-2 and TRBJ2-2; TRBD2 agrees at 10 bases. The CDR3 has 16 residues. V was clipped by 1 base and J by 6 bases; unmatched bases: 5. Germline V gene lookup returns CDR1 SGHAT and CDR2 FQNNGV. The DNA of the CDR3 is TGTGCCAGCAGCTTAGTAGCGGGAGGACTCCCCGGGGAGCTGTTTTTT. Translated, it gives CASSLVAGGLPGELFF.

The chain carries TRBV6-5 and TRBJ1-4; 7 bases line up with TRBD1. This CDR3 spans 15 amino acids. Germline CDR1 is MNHEY and CDR2 is SVGAGI. V trimming: 4 bases; J trimming: 3 bases; junction bases outside the gene matches: 5. CDR3 residues: CASSFQGGPNEKLFF. In nucleotides, the CDR3 is TGTGCCAGCAGTTTCCAAGGGGGCCCTAATGAAAAACTGTTTTTT.

This clone appeared once. The genes are TRBV7-8 and TRBJ2-3; TRBD1 matches 9 bases. The germline V gene encodes CDR1 SGHVS and CDR2 FQNEAQ. The trim removed 0 bases at V and 8 bases at J, leaving 6 bases unmatched. CDR3 length: 15 residues. The CDR3 reads CASSLAGQGEGTQYF. Written as DNA, the CDR3 is TGTGCCAGCAGCTTAGCGGGACAGGGTGAGGGTACGCAGTATTTT.

This clone was counted a single time. The J gene is TRBJ2-3, the V gene TRBV19, with D maybe TRBD1 (5 bases). V was trimmed by 7 bases and J by 4 bases, leaving 6 bases between them. Germline V CDR1 and CDR2: LNHDA, SQIVND (reference sequence). The CDR3 covers 11 residues. CDR3 residues: CASTRADTQYF. The CDR3 nucleotides are TGTGCCAGTACCAGGGCAGATACGCAGTATTTT.

This sequence joins TRBV6-5 and TRBJ2-5; a weak D match, TRBD1 (8 bases). The V gene lost 2 bases and the J gene lost 9 bases, with 19 bases spanning the gap. The CDR3 is 15 amino acids. Germline CDR1 and CDR2: MNHEY and SVGAGI. The CDR3 nucleotides read TGTGCCAGCAGTTACACCAGGGGGCGGGGAGGGGCCCAGTACTTC. Amino acid sequence: CASSYTRGRGGAQYF.

The chain uses TRBV6-5 and TRBJ1-1; unclear D gene. Trimming took off 0 bases at V and 4 bases at J, with 12 bases between the two ends. Germline CDR1 MNHEY, CDR2 SVGAGI. This CDR3 spans 15 amino acids. The CDR3 bases are TGTGCCAGCAGTTACTCAGGCAGTCCCGTCACTGAAGCTTTCTTT. It codes for CASSYSGSPVTEAFF.

The chain combines TRBV5-1 with TRBJ2-5, with D tentatively TRBD1 (6 bases). V dropped 4 bases and J dropped 1 base, with 14 bases sitting between them. From germline, CDR1 is SGHRS and CDR2 YFSETQ. The CDR3 spans 15 residues. The CDR3, as DNA: TGCGCCAGCAGCACAGGGACACCTTCCCAAGAGACCCAGTACTTC. Amino acids: CASSTGTPSQETQYF.

The chain couples TRBV2 to TRBJ2-2; TRBD1 matches 8 bases. This CDR3 is built from 15 residues. Germline values: CDR1 SNHLY, CDR2 FYNNEI. Trimming took 6 bases from V and 5 from J; bases not matched to a gene: 8. The CDR3 reads CASRWARGQTGELFF. Here the CDR3 DNA reads TGTGCCAGCAGATGGGCCAGGGGGCAGACCGGGGAGCTGTTTTTT.